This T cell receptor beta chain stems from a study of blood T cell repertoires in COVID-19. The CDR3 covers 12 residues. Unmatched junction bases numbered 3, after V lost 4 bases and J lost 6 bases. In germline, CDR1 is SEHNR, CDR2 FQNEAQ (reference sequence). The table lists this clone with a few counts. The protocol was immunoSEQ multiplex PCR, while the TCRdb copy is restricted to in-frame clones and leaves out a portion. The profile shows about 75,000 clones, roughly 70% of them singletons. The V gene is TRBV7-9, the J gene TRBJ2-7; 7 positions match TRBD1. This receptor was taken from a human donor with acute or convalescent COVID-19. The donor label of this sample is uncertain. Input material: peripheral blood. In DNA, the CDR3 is TGTGCCAGCAGCTCGACAGGGCTCGAGCAGTACTTC. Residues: CASSSTGLEQYF.